This T cell receptor beta chain comes out of a study of blood T cells in healthy people across ages. PCR was performed a second time for about 7 to 11 cycles using a sample-barcoded 5' primer and a J-beta primer mix. CDR3-containing paired-end reads numbered at least 3 million in each sample. One entry per CDR3 protein results from TCRdb running MiXCR on the 5' RACE reads. The data contain approximately 940,000 distinct CDR3 sequences, around 48% of them seen just once; the ten biggest clones take up around an eighth. This clonotype showed up just a few times. This TCR derives from a man aged 25-40 years in good health. The sequenced material came from blood.

CDR3 region: CASSENGLNSNQPQHF. In DNA form, the CDR3 reads TGCGCCAGCAGCGAGAACGGACTAAATAGCAATCAGCCCCAGCATTTT. This rearrangement joins TRBV5-1 to TRBJ1-5; D not resolved. Per germline, CDR1 SGHRS and CDR2 YFSETQ. Trimming took 4 bases from V and 0 from J, leaving 14 bases between them. The CDR3 spans 16 residues.